This TCR beta chain was identified during a study of blood T cell repertoires in COVID-19. On the study more broadly: Samples taken during acute and convalescent COVID-19 were collected in the United States, Italy and Spain. Sources were T cells, B-cell-depleted T cells, or PBMCs; the material itself was cDNA or gDNA.

V gave up 1 base and J gave up 8 bases, with 9 bases separating them. The length of the CDR3 is 14 residues. Germline CDR1 reads MGHRA; CDR2 reads YSYEKL. Original processing notes: Amplified reference gene primers provided the basis for estimating nucleated cell counts. Some clones are missing from TCRdb's copy, which holds only in-frame ones; the method was immunoSEQ multiplex PCR. The DNA gave D and trimming, while V, J and clone size come from that table. The sample has approximately 50,000 clones, roughly four fifths seen once. Seattle patients were enrolled during active infection and followed longitudinally.

The sample comprised peripheral blood. This TCR was recovered from an elderly woman with COVID-19, enrolled during active disease. The rearrangement links TRBV4-1 to TRBJ1-6; TRBD1 is a possible D gene (5 bases). The CDR3 loop is CASSQGGGDSPLHF. DNA for the CDR3: TGCGCCAGCAGCCAAGGGGGAGGGGATTCACCCCTCCACTTT.